This T cell receptor beta chain came from a study of OX40 agonist ivuxolimab in advanced cancers. Study overall: Cancers in dose escalation were hepatocellular, melanoma, renal cell and head and neck.

Unmatched junction bases numbered 10, after V lost 2 bases and J lost 0 bases. There are 19 residues in the CDR3. The V gene's germline CDR1 is SGHNT and CDR2 YENEEA. Method: immunoSEQ multiplex PCR; TCRdb's copy keeps in-frame clones and lacks some. Here the sample spans approximately 72,000 clones, less than 90% being singletons. This receptor was obtained from an adult with an advanced solid tumor such as melanoma, head and neck, liver or kidney cancer. The rearrangement uses TRBV11-3 and TRBJ2-6; 7 bases are a match to TRBD1. The material sequenced was CD4+ or CD8+ T cells sorted from blood, taken in a trial of the OX40 agonist ivuxolimab. This CDR3 is CASSLSWTGTHSGANVLTF. The CDR3 DNA follows: TGTGCCAGCAGCTTATCATGGACAGGTACCCACTCTGGGGCCAACGTCCTGACTTTC.